This T cell receptor (beta chain) originates from a study of cytomegalovirus exposure and HLA in healthy donors. This PCR relied on a set of 60 Vbeta primers and 13 Jbeta primers. Method: immunoSEQ multiplex PCR; TCRdb's copy keeps in-frame clones and lacks some. Of approximately 140,000 clones listed, 65% to 85% are singletons. This clone was seen a few times. CDR3 size: 15 residues. With 4 bases clipped from V and 8 bases from J, the junction kept 6 bases outside the gene matches. Per germline, CDR1 ENHRY and CDR2 SYGVKD. Material: PBMCs. This rearrangement joins TRBV10-3 to TRBJ2-1; 12 bases map to TRBD1. This clonotype originated in a woman aged 40 to 50 in good health and CMV-seropositive. CDR3 bases: TGTGCCATCAGTGTAGGGACAGGGGGCAAGGATGAGCAGTTCTTC. Its translation: CAISVGTGGKDEQFF.